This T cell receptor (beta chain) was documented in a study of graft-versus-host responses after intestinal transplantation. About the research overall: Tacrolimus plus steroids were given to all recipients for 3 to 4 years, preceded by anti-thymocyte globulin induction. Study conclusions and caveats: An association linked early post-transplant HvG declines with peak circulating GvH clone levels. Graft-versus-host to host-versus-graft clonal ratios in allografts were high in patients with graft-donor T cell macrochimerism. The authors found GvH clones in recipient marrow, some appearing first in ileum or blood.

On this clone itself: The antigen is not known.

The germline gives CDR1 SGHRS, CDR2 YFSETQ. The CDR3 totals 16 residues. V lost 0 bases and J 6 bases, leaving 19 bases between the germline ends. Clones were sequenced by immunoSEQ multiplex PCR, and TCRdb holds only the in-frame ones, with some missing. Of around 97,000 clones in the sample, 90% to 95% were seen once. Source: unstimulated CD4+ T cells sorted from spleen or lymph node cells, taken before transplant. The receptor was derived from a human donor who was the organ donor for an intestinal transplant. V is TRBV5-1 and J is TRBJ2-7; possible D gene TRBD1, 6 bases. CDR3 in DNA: TGCGCCAGCAGCTTGGAAGGTTTGCGGGCCAGGGGCGAGCAGTACTTC. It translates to CASSLEGLRARGEQYF. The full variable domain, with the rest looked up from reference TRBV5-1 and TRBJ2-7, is KAGVTQTPRYLIKTRGQQVTLSCSPISGHRSVSWYQQTPGQGLQFLFEYFSETQRNKGNFPGRFSGRQFSNSRSEMNVSTLELGDSALYLCASSLEGLRARGEQYFGPGTRLTVT.